The T cell receptor (beta chain) under discussion was sequenced for a study of T cell repertoires in cytomegalovirus infection. At the level of the study: CMV infection and matching HLA type were both indicated by public TCR beta signatures.

CDR3 length: 15 residues. The trim removed 5 bases at V and 2 bases at J, leaving 6 bases unmatched. Germline CDR1 is MNHNS and CDR2 is SASEGT. Regarding this clonotype: The antigen remains unidentified.

Study-level findings and limits: Dominating the ex vivo response were HLA-C-restricted CMV-specific TCR beta clonotypes.

Via MiXCR, TCRdb re-called the reads, giving one row per CDR3 protein. Among some 920,000 distinct CDR3 sequences listed, under 40% were seen once. This material consisted of cultured CD8+ T cells from PBMCs, taken from culture after CMV antigen stimulation. The sequence came from a human donor in good health (CMV status not recorded). Some clones in this sample may be carry-over from other donors' samples. The chain uses TRBV6-1 and TRBJ2-5; 9 bases map to TRBD2. CDR3 DNA: TGTGCCAGCAGTATGAGGCTAGCGGGGCAAGAGACCCAGTACTTC. Translating gives CASSMRLAGQETQYF.